These 20 T cell receptor beta chains share one sample of origin, sequenced in a study of response to subunit inactivated influenza vaccine. TCRdb recomputed calls from the RT-PCR reads with MiXCR, one row per CDR3 protein. The top ten clones hold 11% of a sample with hundreds of thousands of distinct CDR3 sequences, approximately 14% of them seen once. Sequencing was performed on PBMCs from blood, taken roughly 13 days after vaccination. The receptors here all came from a man aged 45-65 years who received an inactivated influenza vaccine.

Ten or more counts support this clonotype. The chain recombines TRBV6-2 or TRBV6-3 with TRBJ2-1; 10 nucleotides agree with TRBD2. J lost 7 bases, V lost 0 bases, and 3 bases had no gene match. The germline gives CDR1 MNHEY, CDR2 SVGEGT. The CDR3 is 15 amino acids. Here the CDR3 reads CASSYSLAGMNEQFF. CDR3 nucleotides: TGTGCCAGCAGTTACTCACTAGCGGGAATGAATGAGCAGTTCTTC.

The V gene is TRBV20-1, the J gene TRBJ2-7; possibly TRBD2 for D (5 bases). The V gene's germline CDR1 is DFQATT and CDR2 SNEGSKA (reference sequence). The length of the CDR3 is 14 residues. The germline V and J ends were trimmed by 7 bases and 0 bases, with 16 bases remaining between them. CDR3 residues: CSVFGAEASYEQYF. In DNA form, the CDR3 reads TGCAGTGTTTTCGGAGCGGAAGCCTCCTACGAGCAGTACTTC.

This clonotype was observed at least ten times. CDR3 DNA: TGTGCCAGCAGCTTATGGGGGACAGGCTACAATGAGCAGTTCTTC. Protein: CASSLWGTGYNEQFF. The J gene is TRBJ2-1, the V gene TRBV7-3; 8 bases match TRBD1. V was pared by 2 bases and J by 3 bases, with 3 bases of the junction left unmatched. The germline V gene has CDR1 SGHTA and CDR2 FQGTGA. The CDR3 runs 15 residues.

This clonotype has only a few counts. J is TRBJ1-3 and V is TRBV7-9; possibly TRBD1 for D (6 bases). This CDR3 is built from 14 residues. Per the germline V gene, CDR1 is SEHNR and CDR2 is FQNEAQ (reference sequence). With 8 bases removed from V and 4 bases from J, the gap between germline ends came to 15 bases. Written as DNA, the CDR3 is TGTGCCAGCGGGGTCGGGACATCCGGAAACACCATATATTTT. The encoded protein is CASGVGTSGNTIYF.

J is TRBJ2-5 and V is TRBV10-3; the match to TRBD2 covers 8 bases. The V and J ends lost 10 bases and 4 bases, in that order; junction bases with no gene match: 8. The CDR3 contains 13 residues. CDR1 is ENHRY, CDR2 SYGVKD, per germline. The CDR3 sequence: CATLPAGAETQYF. The CDR3 nucleotides are TGTGCCACCCTCCCAGCGGGAGCAGAGACCCAGTACTTC.

This clonotype was counted at least ten times. The CDR3 DNA is TGTGCCAGCAGTTCTTCACTCAGGGAGCAGTTCTTC. This sequence encodes CASSSSLREQFF. V is TRBV12-3 or TRBV12-4 and J is TRBJ2-1; no clear D gene. The CDR3 consists of 12 residues. Trimming removed 4 bases from V and 10 bases from J, with 11 bases in between.

A few counts support this clonotype. This chain connects TRBV29-1 to TRBJ2-7, with 9 bases fitting TRBD1. The CDR3 runs 12 residues. Germline-derived CDR1 and CDR2 are SQVTM and ANQGSEA. Germline trimming cut 4 bases from V and 6 bases from J; bases unmatched to any gene: 4. CDR3 region: CSVGDRVGEQYF. In nucleotides, the CDR3 is TGCAGCGTTGGGGACAGGGTGGGCGAGCAGTACTTC.

This clonotype was recorded many times. The chain joins TRBV19 to TRBJ2-3; D not certain. This CDR3 region has 14 residues. Per germline, CDR1 LNHDA and CDR2 SQIVND (reference sequence). Trimming removed 6 bases from V and 6 bases from J, with 16 bases in between. This CDR3 is CASSTGTRTDTQYF. The DNA of the CDR3 is TGTGCCAGTAGCACGGGTACAAGAACCGATACGCAGTATTTT.

Only a few counts were recorded for this clonotype. This chain joins TRBV19 and TRBJ2-7; 13 bases match TRBD2. After removal of 5 bases from V and 4 bases from J, the junction contained 5 bases not matched to a gene. The CDR3 contains 15 residues. Germline lookup yields CDR1 LNHDA and CDR2 SQIVND (reference sequence). CDR3 residues: CASSPGLAGWYEQYF. For the CDR3, the DNA is TGTGCCAGTAGTCCGGGACTAGCGGGGTGGTACGAGCAGTACTTC.

This clonotype was counted between two and nine times. The chain joins TRBV12-3 or TRBV12-4 to TRBJ2-3, with D unresolved. The length of the CDR3 is 14 residues. V lost 1 base and J 6 bases, leaving 11 bases between the germline ends. The CDR3 region is CASSLGQLRDTQYF. CDR3 bases: TGTGCCAGCAGTTTAGGTCAGCTCAGGGATACGCAGTATTTT.

V and J are TRBV12-3 or TRBV12-4 and TRBJ2-5, with a possible D match to TRBD1 (6 bases). The V end lost 3 bases, the J end lost 7 bases, and 12 bases lay between the germline ends. There are 13 residues in the CDR3. For the CDR3, the DNA is TGTGCCAGCAGTTTCTGGGGGCGCGTGACCCAGTACTTC. This codes for CASSFWGRVTQYF.

The chain uses TRBV9 and TRBJ2-5; D gene uncertain. The ends were cut back, 0 bases at V and 7 bases at J, with 7 bases in the middle. The V gene's germline CDR1 is SGDLS and CDR2 YYNGEE. This CDR3 is 12 amino acids long. The CDR3 bases are TGTGCCAGCAGCGTAGACTGGGGGACCCAGTACTTC. It specifies CASSVDWGTQYF.

The V call is TRBV5-1, the J call TRBJ2-3; 12 bases are shared with TRBD2. Germline V gene data show CDR1 as SGHRS and CDR2 as YFSETQ. This CDR3 is built from 15 residues. V was clipped by 4 bases and J by 4 bases; unmatched bases: 4. CDR3 sequence reads: CASSTRLAGADTQYF. The CDR3 DNA reads as TGCGCCAGCAGCACGAGACTAGCGGGGGCAGATACGCAGTATTTT.

The chain carries TRBV6-1 and TRBJ2-7; the D gene is possibly TRBD1 (6 bases). The CDR3 is 16 residues long. V lost 1 base and J 2 bases, leaving 15 bases between the germline ends. CDR1 and CDR2 (germline): MNHNS, SASEGT. CDR3 residues: CASSEGRGHSPYEQYF. Written as DNA, the CDR3 is TGTGCCAGCAGTGAAGGTAGGGGACACTCTCCCTACGAGCAGTACTTC.

The V call is TRBV28, the J call TRBJ1-1, with a weak D call TRBD1 (5 bases). The germline V gene has CDR1 MDHEN and CDR2 SYDVKM. Trimming took off 6 bases at V and 0 bases at J, with 11 bases between the two ends. CDR3 size: 14 residues. The CDR3 DNA reads as TGTGCCAGCAGACTCGGGACGGTGAACACTGAAGCTTTCTTT. This translates into CASRLGTVNTEAFF.

This clonotype was observed many times. The V call is TRBV27, the J call TRBJ2-5; 8 bases are a match to TRBD1. V gave up 4 bases and J gave up 5 bases; unmatched junction bases: 3. Germline-derived CDR1 and CDR2 are MNHEY and SMNVEV (reference sequence). The CDR3 runs to 13 residues. The CDR3 nucleotides are TGTGCCAGCAGTTCGACAGGGGACGAGACCCAGTACTTC. This sequence encodes CASSSTGDETQYF.

The CDR3, as DNA: TGTGCCAGCAGCTTAGCCTCACGGGGATACAATCAGCCCCAGCATTTT. The encoded protein is CASSLASRGYNQPQHF. V usage is TRBV7-8 and J usage is TRBJ1-5; D is unresolved. This CDR3 has 16 amino acids. Germline V CDR1 and CDR2: SGHVS, FQNEAQ. The germline V and J ends were trimmed by 0 bases and 3 bases, with 12 bases remaining between them. The variable domain in full, completed from reference TRBV7-8 and TRBJ1-5, reads GAGVSQSPRYKVAKRGQDVALRCDPISGHVSLFWYQQALGQGPEFLTYFQNEAQLDKSGLPSDRFFAERPEGSVSTLKIQRTQQEDSAVYLCASSLASRGYNQPQHFGDGTRLSIL.

The rearrangement uses TRBV4-3 and TRBJ2-3; 9 bases are a match to TRBD2. Germline V CDR1 and CDR2: LGHNA, YSLEER. This CDR3 contains 16 residues. Unmatched junction bases numbered 4, after V lost 2 bases and J lost 1 base. CDR3 nucleotide sequence: TGCGCCAGCAGCCAATTTAGCGGGAGAGGCACAGATACGCAGTATTTT. It yields the protein CASSQFSGRGTDTQYF.

This chain links TRBV29-1 with TRBJ2-2, with D maybe TRBD2 (5 bases). Per germline, CDR1 SQVTM and CDR2 ANQGSEA. CDR3 length: 13 residues. In DNA, the CDR3 is TGCAGTTATAGCGCCTTTAGCACCGGGGAGCTGTTTTTT. Translated: CSYSAFSTGELFF.

The rearrangement uses TRBV7-9 and TRBJ2-6; 11 bases agree with TRBD2. Unmatched junction bases numbered 2, after V lost 2 bases and J lost 2 bases. The CDR3 covers 17 residues. CDR1 and CDR2 (germline): SEHNR, FQNEAQ (reference sequence). CDR3 in amino acids: CASSLTSGGAGANVLTF. DNA for the CDR3: TGTGCCAGCAGCTTAACTAGCGGGGGCGCTGGGGCCAACGTCCTGACTTTC.